Reported below is one T cell receptor (beta chain). This sample stems from a study of blood T cell repertoires in COVID-19. Across the study: Specimens from acute and convalescent COVID-19 originated in the United States, Italy and Spain. Nucleic acid was either cDNA or gDNA, and it came from T cells, B-cell-depleted T cells, or PBMCs.

Original processing notes: Amplification from reference gene primers served as the basis for estimated nucleated cell counts. The repertoire was sequenced with immunoSEQ multiplex PCR; TCRdb's copy has only in-frame clones and lacks some. V, J and clone size reflect that table, while D and trimming were determined from the DNA. Of around 85,000 clones in the sample, around 88% were seen once. There are 16 residues in the CDR3. Looked up from germline, CDR1 is MDHEN and CDR2 is SYDVKM. The V segment lost 3 bases and the J segment 9 bases; nucleotides outside the gene matches: 11. This chain uses TRBV28 with TRBJ2-2; TRBD1 aligns across 9 bases. The sample consisted of peripheral blood. The receptor was isolated from a man aged 50 or older with active COVID-19. The CDR3: CASSFSTGTGPWELFF. CDR3 nucleotide sequence: TGTGCCAGCAGTTTTTCGACCGGGACAGGGCCCTGGGAGCTGTTTTTT.